This entry lists 25 T cell receptor beta chains sequenced from one sample in a study of blood T cell repertoires in COVID-19. Data came from immunoSEQ multiplex PCR; TCRdb stores just in-frame clones and leaves some out. The sample lists about 260,000 clones, roughly 84% occurring once. Sequences were obtained from peripheral blood. The receptors stem from a human donor in a cohort sampled during active COVID-19.

V and J are TRBV5-1 and TRBJ2-1; 8 positions agree with TRBD2. J gave up 0 bases and V 1 base, and 9 bases lay outside the gene matches. The CDR3 covers 18 residues. In germline, CDR1 is SGHRS, CDR2 YFSETQ. CDR3 DNA sequence: TGCGCCAGCAGCTTGTCCTGGCGGGGGGCAAGCTCCTACAATGAGCAGTTCTTC. As protein: CASSLSWRGASSYNEQFF.

V usage is TRBV7-3 and J usage is TRBJ2-5; 9 bases are a match to TRBD1. The CDR3 loop spans 15 amino acids. V lost 5 bases, J lost 5 bases, and 9 bases stayed unmatched. In germline, CDR1 is SGHTA, CDR2 FQGTGA. The CDR3 sequence is CASSGTGMGSETQYF. CDR3 sequence (DNA): TGTGCCAGCAGCGGGACAGGGATGGGTTCGGAGACCCAGTACTTC.

The V call is TRBV4-1, the J call TRBJ2-5; 13 nucleotides match TRBD2. Trimming cost V 2 bases and J 6 bases; bases outside gene matches: 12. The germline V gene encodes CDR1 MGHRA and CDR2 YSYEKL. The length of the CDR3 is 18 residues. The chain's CDR3 is CASSQLHFTSGGGKTQYF. The DNA for the CDR3 is TGCGCCAGCAGCCAACTACACTTCACTAGCGGGGGGGGCAAGACCCAGTACTTC.

The chain recombines TRBV19 with TRBJ2-1; 7 bases align to TRBD1. Germline V gene sequence: CDR1 LNHDA, CDR2 SQIVND (reference sequence). The CDR3 runs 14 residues. The ends lost 4 bases at V and 2 bases at J; junction bases unmatched: 2. This CDR3 is CASSRDSAYNEQFF. The CDR3 nucleotides read TGTGCCAGTAGTAGGGACAGTGCCTACAATGAGCAGTTCTTC.

The J gene is TRBJ2-2, the V gene TRBV7-6; TRBD1 aligns across 8 bases. The J segment lost 4 bases and the V segment lost 6 bases, leaving 4 bases of the junction unmatched. Per germline, CDR1 SGHVS and CDR2 FNYEAQ. The CDR3 loop spans 14 amino acids. The DNA of the CDR3 is TGTGCCAGCAGACTGGACAGGGCCACCGGGGAGCTGTTTTTT. Its translation is CASRLDRATGELFF.

CDR3 coding DNA: TGTGCCAGCAGTTACGCAGGGGGCCAAAACATTCAGTACTTC. Translation gives CASSYAGGQNIQYF. The chain carries TRBV6-5 and TRBJ2-4, with 8 positions matching TRBD1. J gave up 5 bases and V 2 bases, and 2 bases lay outside the gene matches. This CDR3 spans 14 amino acids. Germline V gives CDR1 MNHEY, CDR2 SVGAGI.

The chain links TRBV3-1 (or the pseudogene TRBV3-2) to TRBJ2-5, with a weak D call TRBD2 (6 bases). The CDR3 has 13 amino acids. V was cut by 6 bases and J by 7 bases, with 15 bases left in between. Germline lookup yields CDR1 LGHDT and CDR2 YNNKEL (reference sequence). The CDR3 protein is CASSADGRGTQYF. For the CDR3, the DNA is TGTGCCAGCAGTGCAGACGGGAGAGGGACCCAGTACTTC.

J is TRBJ1-5 and V is TRBV6-9; 7 nucleotides agree with TRBD1. From germline, CDR1 is MNHGY and CDR2 SVAAGI. CDR3 length: 17 residues. Trimming took 0 bases from V and 6 from J; bases not matched to a gene: 11. This chain's CDR3 is CASSYSGRGRVSQPQHF. The CDR3 DNA follows: TGTGCCAGCAGTTATTCAGGAAGGGGGCGAGTGAGTCAGCCCCAGCATTTT.

V gene TRBV2 combines with J gene TRBJ1-1; perhaps TRBD1 as D (6 bases). Germline V lookup: CDR1 SNHLY, CDR2 FYNNEI. This CDR3 region has 13 residues. The V end lost 6 bases, the J end lost 1 base, and 9 bases lay between the germline ends. The CDR3 protein is CASRWTANTEAFF. CDR3 DNA: TGTGCCAGCAGGTGGACAGCGAACACTGAAGCTTTCTTT.

The chain uses TRBV28 and TRBJ2-7; TRBD1 might be the D (6 bases). Germline CDR1 and CDR2: MDHEN and SYDVKM. Trimming removed 3 bases from V and 2 bases from J, with 8 bases in between. The CDR3 contains 13 residues. The CDR3 sequence is CASSFQGTYEQYF. CDR3 nucleotide sequence: TGTGCCAGCAGTTTTCAGGGGACCTACGAGCAGTACTTC. The full variable domain, in which reference TRBV28 and TRBJ2-7 provide the parts outside the CDR3, is DVKVTQSSRYLVKRTGEKVFLECVQDMDHENMFWYRQDPGLGLRLIYFSYDVKMKEKGDIPEGYSVSREKKERFSLILESASTNQTSMYLCASSFQGTYEQYFGPGTRLTVT.

The rearrangement uses TRBV4-3 and TRBJ1-1, with D hard to call. The CDR3 is made up of 14 amino acids. Germline CDR1 is LGHNA and CDR2 is YSLEER. The V and J ends lost 1 base and 4 bases respectively, with 10 bases between them. The CDR3 nucleotides read TGCGCCAGCAGCCAAGTCGGCGAGGGCACTGAAGCTTTCTTT. This encodes CASSQVGEGTEAFF.

There are a few counts of this clone. The chain recombines TRBV3-1 (or the pseudogene TRBV3-2) with TRBJ1-4; weak D call: TRBD1 (5 bases). The V end lost 4 bases, the J end lost 8 bases, and 14 bases lay between the germline ends. Germline-derived CDR1 and CDR2 are LGHDT and YNNKEL (reference sequence). There are 14 residues in the CDR3. This CDR3 is CASSLTGGEEKLFF. In DNA, the CDR3 is TGTGCCAGCAGCCTTACCGGGGGGGAGGAAAAACTGTTTTTT.

The CDR3 DNA reads as TGTGCCAGCAGCGCACGACTCTCCTTTGAGAATGAGCAGTTCTTC. Its protein is CASSARLSFENEQFF. The rearrangement uses TRBV7-9 and TRBJ2-1; no clear D gene. With 5 bases removed from V and 7 bases from J, the gap between germline ends came to 18 bases. CDR3 length: 15 residues. Looked up from germline, CDR1 is SEHNR and CDR2 is FQNEAQ (reference sequence).

The chain carries TRBV9 and TRBJ1-4; tentative D call: TRBD1 (5 bases). Trimming stripped 0 bases from V and 0 bases from J, with 12 bases between. This CDR3 comprises 17 residues. Germline CDR1 SGDLS, CDR2 YYNGEE. CDR3 amino acids: CASSVGAGTATNEKLFF. The CDR3 nucleotides are TGTGCCAGCAGCGTAGGTGCGGGGACGGCAACTAATGAAAAACTGTTTTTT.

The chain has TRBV13 and TRBJ2-5; 10 nucleotides line up with TRBD2. The CDR3 has 16 amino acids. V lost 1 base, J lost 5 bases, and 7 bases stayed unmatched. Germline V lookup: CDR1 PRHDT, CDR2 FYEKMQ (reference sequence). CDR3 sequence (DNA): TGTGCCAGCAGCTTAGCCTCAGCGGGAGGGCGTGAGACCCAGTACTTC. Translation gives CASSLASAGGRETQYF.

This rearrangement joins TRBV6-4 to TRBJ2-3; TRBD2 matches at 7 bases. The CDR3 is made up of 13 amino acids. V was clipped by 4 bases and J by 8 bases; unmatched bases: 6. Germline values: CDR1 MRHNA, CDR2 SNTAGT. As DNA, the CDR3 is TGTGCCAGCAGTGCCTCGACTAGCAGTACGCAGTATTTT. Translated, it gives CASSASTSSTQYF.

This clone is a singleton in its sample. This chain uses TRBV27 with TRBJ2-2, with TRBD1 matching 9 bases. Per the germline V gene, CDR1 is MNHEY and CDR2 is SMNVEV (reference sequence). Trimming took 5 bases from V and 4 from J; bases not matched to a gene: 8. This CDR3 has 16 amino acids. The CDR3 is CASSVNRGPGTGELFF. CDR3 DNA: TGTGCCAGCAGTGTTAACAGGGGGCCGGGCACCGGGGAGCTGTTTTTT.

The J gene is TRBJ2-1, the V gene TRBV24-1; 9 bases fit TRBD1. The CDR3 runs 15 residues. The germline gives CDR1 KGHDR, CDR2 SFDVKD. J was trimmed by 10 bases and V by 4 bases; bases with no gene match: 10. The CDR3 sequence: CATSDHGTGLKEQFF. The DNA for the CDR3 is TGTGCCACCAGTGACCACGGGACAGGGCTAAAGGAGCAGTTCTTC.

The DNA of the CDR3 is TGTGCCAGCAGCTCCCATAGGACAGGGGTTCCCTACGAGCAGTACTTC. This translates into CASSSHRTGVPYEQYF. The gene calls are TRBV11-2 and TRBJ2-7; 9 nucleotides line up with TRBD1. With V trimmed by 4 bases and J by 2 bases, 9 bases remained unmatched. This CDR3 contains 16 residues. The germline V gene encodes CDR1 SGHAT and CDR2 FQNNGV.

This clone appeared once. The genes are TRBV5-5 and TRBJ1-2; no firm D call. CDR1 SGHKS and CDR2 YYEKEE come from the germline V gene (reference sequence). V lost 4 bases and J lost 4, with 11 bases in between. CDR3 length: 13 amino acids. In DNA form, the CDR3 reads TGTGCCAGCAGCCCCTTCTCAGGCTATGGCTACACCTTC. Its translation: CASSPFSGYGYTF.

The gene calls are TRBV6-5 and TRBJ2-3; 15 bases are a match to TRBD2. Trimming at V came to 4 bases and at J to 6 bases, leaving 5 bases not matched to a gene. This CDR3 is 16 amino acids long. From germline, CDR1 is MNHEY and CDR2 SVGAGI. In DNA, the CDR3 is TGTGCCAGCAGTTGGACTAGCGGGGGGGCTGCGGATACGCAGTATTTT. The encoded protein is CASSWTSGGAADTQYF.

This clone was recorded only once. V is TRBV15 and J is TRBJ1-2; D is unresolved. CDR1 is LNHNV, CDR2 YYDKDF, per germline (reference sequence). The CDR3 runs to 13 residues. V was shortened by 5 bases and J by 4 bases, with 11 bases between the two germline ends. This CDR3 reads CATSGSGIYGYTF. The CDR3 nucleotides are TGTGCCACCAGCGGGTCCGGGATCTATGGCTACACCTTC.

The chain uses TRBV5-4 and TRBJ2-5; maybe TRBD1 (6 bases). Trimming took 0 bases from V and 0 from J, leaving 6 bases between them. The CDR3 loop spans 14 amino acids. Germline V CDR1 and CDR2: SGHNT, YYREEE (reference sequence). In nucleotides, the CDR3 is TGTGCCAGCAGCTTGGGACAGGACCAAGAGACCCAGTACTTC. Amino acid sequence: CASSLGQDQETQYF.

Many counts were recorded for this clone. The chain combines TRBV3-1 (or the pseudogene TRBV3-2) with TRBJ1-3, with TRBD1 matching over 8 bases. Germline assignment: CDR1 LGHDT and CDR2 YNNKEL (reference sequence). Trimming took 5 bases from V and 0 from J; bases not matched to a gene: 9. The CDR3 is made up of 17 amino acids. CDR3 in DNA: TGTGCCAGCAGCTCCTTACGGACAGGGAACTCTGGAAACACCATATATTTT. Its translation is CASSSLRTGNSGNTIYF.

The chain employs TRBV10-2 and TRBJ2-7, with D possibly being TRBD2 (5 bases). CDR1 and CDR2 (germline): WSHSY, SAAADI. The CDR3 extends over 12 amino acids. The V end was cut by 7 bases, the J end by 7 bases, with 14 bases between. This chain's CDR3 is CASTPSSGEQYF. The CDR3 DNA is TGCGCCAGCACTCCTAGCTCGGGAGAGCAGTACTTC.